This T cell receptor (beta chain) came from a study of radiotherapy plus CTLA-4 blockade in lung cancer. Profiled with immunoSEQ multiplex PCR; TCRdb holds only in-frame clones, not every one. The sample includes tens of thousands of clones, 83% of them seen just once. The sample holds one count of this clone. Its antigen is as yet unknown. Findings and limits, study-wide: TCR clones from tumors expanded in blood after radiotherapy plus ipilimumab.

CDR1 MDHEN and CDR2 SYDVKM come from the germline V gene. This CDR3 contains 14 residues. The trim removed 6 bases at V and 0 bases at J, leaving 4 bases unmatched. The clonotype was recovered from a human donor with non-small cell lung cancer who had stable disease on radiotherapy plus ipilimumab. The V call is TRBV28, the J call TRBJ1-1; 7 bases are a match to TRBD1. The sample in question was peripheral blood, obtained from a patient treated with radiotherapy plus ipilimumab. The CDR3 is CASRRQGMNTEAFF. The CDR3 nucleotides are TGTGCCAGCAGGAGACAGGGTATGAACACTGAAGCTTTCTTT.